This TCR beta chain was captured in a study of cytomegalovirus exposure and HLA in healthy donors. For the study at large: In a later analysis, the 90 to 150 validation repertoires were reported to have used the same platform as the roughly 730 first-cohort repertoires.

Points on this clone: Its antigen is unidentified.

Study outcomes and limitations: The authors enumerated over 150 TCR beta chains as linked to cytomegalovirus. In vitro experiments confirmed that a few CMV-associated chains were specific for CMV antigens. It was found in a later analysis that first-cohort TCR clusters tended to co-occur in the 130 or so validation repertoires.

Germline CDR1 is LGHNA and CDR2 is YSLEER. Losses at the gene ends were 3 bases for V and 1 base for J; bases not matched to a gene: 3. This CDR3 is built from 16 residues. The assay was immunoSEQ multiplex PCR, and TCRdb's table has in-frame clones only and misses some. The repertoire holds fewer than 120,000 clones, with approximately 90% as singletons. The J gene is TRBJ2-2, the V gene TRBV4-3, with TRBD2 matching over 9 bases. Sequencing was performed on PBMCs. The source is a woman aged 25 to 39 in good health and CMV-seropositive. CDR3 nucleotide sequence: TGCGCCAGCAGCCAGGTAGCGGGAGAGAACACCGGGGAGCTGTTTTTT. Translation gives CASSQVAGENTGELFF.